The clone carrying this TCR beta chain was observed once. The data stem from a study of blood T cell repertoires in COVID-19. In the study overall: The recovered donors of Cohort 3 showed two negative PCRs, clearance, or symptom resolution. Whether acute or convalescent, the COVID-19 samples came from the United States, Italy and Spain. Nucleic acid was either cDNA or gDNA, and it came from T cells, B-cell-depleted T cells, or PBMCs.

Authors' data handling: Nucleated cell number was recorded as an estimate derived from reference gene primer amplification. Sequencing used immunoSEQ multiplex PCR; TCRdb keeps in-frame clones, though not all of them. V and J calls and clone size are as listed in that table; D and trimming were resolved from the DNA. The table includes around 190,000 clones, around 83% detected once. Germline V lookup: CDR1 PRHDT, CDR2 FYEKMQ (reference sequence). V was trimmed by 5 bases and J by 5 bases, leaving 18 bases between them. There are 15 residues in the CDR3. Sequenced input: PBMCs or T cells enriched from blood (not recorded which). The receptor's source is a woman aged 40 to 50 in a cohort exposed to, infected with or recovered from COVID-19 (not recorded which). V usage is TRBV13 and J usage is TRBJ2-5, with D perhaps matching TRBD1 (6 bases). This CDR3 is CASSLRGHQGETQYF. The CDR3 bases are TGTGCCAGCAGCCTCCGGGGACACCAAGGGGAGACCCAGTACTTC.